This TCR beta chain was recovered during a study of OX40 agonist ivuxolimab in advanced cancers. This clone was seen just once. The germline CDR1 and CDR2 sequences are SGHVS and FQNEAQ. The CDR3 runs to 12 residues. With 1 base removed from V and 7 bases from J, the gap between germline ends came to 7 bases. Clones were read by immunoSEQ multiplex PCR, and TCRdb kept only the in-frame ones, dropping some. The repertoire includes some 83,000 clones, about 90% of them detected once, and roughly 8.7% sits in the top ten. The sequence was collected from an adult with an advanced solid tumor such as melanoma, head and neck, liver or kidney cancer. The chain joins TRBV7-8 to TRBJ1-1; D is ambiguous. The material sequenced was CD4+ or CD8+ T cells sorted from blood, taken in a trial of the OX40 agonist ivuxolimab. Here the CDR3 reads CASSLGSSEAFF. The CDR3 bases are TGTGCCAGCAGCTTAGGGTCCAGTGAAGCTTTCTTT. Based on the CDR3 plus reference TRBV7-8 and TRBJ1-1, the full variable domain is GAGVSQSPRYKVAKRGQDVALRCDPISGHVSLFWYQQALGQGPEFLTYFQNEAQLDKSGLPSDRFFAERPEGSVSTLKIQRTQQEDSAVYLCASSLGSSEAFFGQGTRLTVV.